The 31 T cell receptor beta chains listed next were all sequenced from one sample in a study of blood T cells in healthy people across ages. A J-beta primer mix and a sample-barcoded 5' primer were used in a second PCR of roughly 7 to 12 cycles. TCRdb reanalysed the 5' RACE reads using MiXCR and keeps one entry per CDR3 protein. The data hold around 940,000 distinct CDR3 sequences, with roughly 50% observed a single time. The sample consisted of blood. The receptors derive from a woman aged 60-75 years in good health.

The rearrangement joins TRBV7-2 to TRBJ2-7; 10 bases fit TRBD1. From germline, CDR1 is SGHTA and CDR2 FQGNSA. The J segment lost 7 bases and the V segment lost 7 bases, leaving 10 bases of the junction unmatched. This CDR3 has 14 residues. CDR3 loop: CASNRDRGHNEQYF. The CDR3, as DNA: TGTGCCAGCAACCGGGACAGGGGCCACAATGAGCAGTACTTC.

The chain is built from TRBV28 and TRBJ2-7; 8 nucleotides line up with TRBD1. Germline loops: CDR1 MDHEN, CDR2 SYDVKM. The CDR3 has 13 amino acids. The V segment lost 6 bases and the J segment 4 bases; nucleotides outside the gene matches: 5. The CDR3 loop reads CASSHDRGYEQYF. The CDR3 DNA sequence: TGTGCCAGCAGCCACGACAGGGGATACGAGCAGTACTTC.

In this sample, this clonotype turned up a few times. The chain recombines TRBV6-2 or TRBV6-3 with TRBJ2-4; D is perhaps TRBD1 (5 bases). The CDR3 is 18 amino acids. Between the trimmed V and J ends, which lost 5 bases and 0 bases, there was a span of 20 bases. Germline V gene data show CDR1 as MNHEY and CDR2 as SVGEGT. For the CDR3, the DNA is TGTGCCAGCAGTCACGAGCTCAGGACACTTCTAGCCAAAAACATTCAGTACTTC. Translated: CASSHELRTLLAKNIQYF.

To note about this clonotype: This clone may be a read error of a much larger clone one base away. The rearrangement links TRBV5-1 to TRBJ2-1; 9 nucleotides match TRBD2. The CDR3 sequence is 14 residues long. Germline trimming cut 6 bases from V and 4 bases from J; bases unmatched to any gene: 5. Germline V gene sequence: CDR1 SGHRS, CDR2 YFSETQ. For the CDR3, the DNA is TGCGCCAGCACTGCTAGCGGGGCTTACAATGAGCAGTTCTTC. It is translated as CASTASGAYNEQFF.

A few counts support this clonotype. The chain recombines TRBV27 with TRBJ2-3, with D hard to call. CDR1 is MNHEY, CDR2 SMNVEV, per germline (reference sequence). CDR3 length: 14 residues. The ends were cut back, 4 bases at V and 6 bases at J, with 14 bases in the middle. CDR3 sequence reads: CASSYGPTADTQYF. The DNA for the CDR3 is TGTGCCAGCAGTTACGGCCCCACGGCGGATACGCAGTATTTT.

The chain employs TRBV7-8 and TRBJ1-1, with 8 nucleotides matching TRBD1. After removal of 11 bases from V and 1 base from J, the junction contained 6 bases not matched to a gene. CDR3 length: 13 amino acids. Germline V gene sequence: CDR1 SGHVS, CDR2 FQNEAQ. The CDR3: CASEGQANTEAFF. The DNA of the CDR3 is TGTGCCTCGGAGGGACAGGCGAACACTGAAGCTTTCTTT.

J is TRBJ2-7 and V is TRBV15, with D perhaps given as TRBD1 or TRBD2 (5 bases each). V lost 1 base and J 6 bases, leaving 19 bases between the germline ends. CDR1 LNHNV and CDR2 YYDKDF come from the germline V gene (reference sequence). The CDR3 totals 16 residues. Written as DNA, the CDR3 is TGTGCCACCAGCAGAGCGCCCGGGACGGCGTCTGGCGAGCAGTACTTC. Encoded protein: CATSRAPGTASGEQYF.

The rearrangement links TRBV28 to TRBJ2-7, with D unclear. The CDR3 runs 15 residues. V lost 3 bases to trimming and J lost 3 bases, with 15 bases between them. Germline CDR1 reads MDHEN; CDR2 reads SYDVKM. The CDR3 spells CASSFPGRSNYEQYF. CDR3 sequence (DNA): TGTGCCAGCAGTTTCCCCGGACGGAGCAACTACGAGCAGTACTTC.

About this clonotype itself: Since no conserved phenylalanine or tryptophan closes the CDR3, a read error is the likely cause. The chain has TRBV6-5 and TRBJ2-7; D gene ambiguous. Per germline, CDR1 MNHEY and CDR2 SVGAGI. There are 13 residues in the CDR3. Trimming pared 6 bases from V and 0 bases from J, leaving 9 bases between. The CDR3, as DNA: TGTGCCAGCAGGCGAACGGACTCCTACGAGCAGTACTTA. It is translated as CASRRTDSYEQYL.

The rearrangement links TRBV4-1 to TRBJ2-5, with 9 bases that match TRBD2. The germline gives CDR1 MGHRA, CDR2 YSYEKL. The CDR3 consists of 18 residues. V trimming: 1 base; J trimming: 5 bases; junction bases outside the gene matches: 14. For the CDR3, the DNA is TGCGCCAGCAGCCAAGGAAGGCTTGCGGGAGGGCCCTCGGAGACCCAGTACTTC. Residues: CASSQGRLAGGPSETQYF.

This clonotype was observed a few times. The J gene is TRBJ2-1, the V gene TRBV18; D may be TRBD2 (5 bases). The CDR3 runs 15 residues. Germline V gives CDR1 KGHSH, CDR2 LQKENI. V was clipped by 3 bases and J by 6 bases, with 15 bases between them. The chain's CDR3 is CASSPVAGPANEQFF. The DNA for the CDR3 is TGTGCCAGCTCACCGGTGGCGGGCCCTGCCAATGAGCAGTTCTTC.

The chain has TRBV30 and TRBJ2-4, with unresolved D. The DNA matches TRBJ2-7 better at its end, which makes the J call doubtful. The germline V gene encodes CDR1 GTSNPN and CDR2 SVGIG (reference sequence). This CDR3 contains 13 residues. CDR3 loop: CAWSVARLHEQYF. Here the CDR3 DNA reads TGTGCCTGGAGTGTGGCCCGCCTCCACGAGCAGTACTTC.

CDR3 sequence reads: CATSREWAVYEQYF. As DNA, the CDR3 is TGTGCCACCAGCAGAGAGTGGGCGGTCTACGAGCAGTACTTC. V gene TRBV15 combines with J gene TRBJ2-7; D is unresolved. The V and J ends lost 0 bases and 3 bases respectively, with 9 bases between them. The CDR3 is made up of 14 amino acids. Germline V CDR1 and CDR2: LNHNV, YYDKDF (reference sequence).

The chain links TRBV4-1 to TRBJ2-6, with 10 bases fitting TRBD1. Trimming took 0 bases from V and 2 from J; bases not matched to a gene: 7. The CDR3 is made up of 19 amino acids. CDR1 and CDR2 from the germline V gene are MGHRA and YSYEKL. This CDR3 reads CASSQEGDRGLAGANVLTF. The CDR3 DNA reads TGCGCCAGCAGCCAAGAAGGGGACAGGGGTCTGGCTGGGGCCAACGTCCTGACTTTC.

The rearrangement links TRBV24-1 to TRBJ1-1; 7 bases align to TRBD1. The junction had 7 bases not matched to a gene; V was cut back by 3 bases and J by 4 bases. Looked up from germline, CDR1 is KGHDR and CDR2 is SFDVKD. The length of the CDR3 is 15 residues. In DNA, the CDR3 is TGTGCCACCAGTGATGGAACAGGGGTAGGCACTGAAGCTTTCTTT. This gives the protein CATSDGTGVGTEAFF.

There are many counts of this clonotype. The chain employs TRBV5-4 and TRBJ1-4; tentative D call: TRBD1 (6 bases). Per the germline V gene, CDR1 is SGHNT and CDR2 is YYREEE (reference sequence). The CDR3 is 14 amino acids. Between the trimmed V and J ends, which lost 4 bases and 6 bases, there was a span of 13 bases. In nucleotides, the CDR3 is TGTGCCAGCAGCCCGACAGGAGGGGATGAAAAACTGTTTTTT. It encodes CASSPTGGDEKLFF.

This clonotype has just a few counts. This sequence joins TRBV12-3 or TRBV12-4 and TRBJ2-7; TRBD2 aligns across 10 bases. The length of the CDR3 is 17 residues. V dropped 1 base and J dropped 4; count of bases not matched to a gene: 10. The CDR3: CASSLGGSSGRKYEQYF. CDR3 nucleotide sequence: TGTGCCAGCAGTTTAGGGGGGAGTAGCGGGAGGAAATACGAGCAGTACTTC.

A note on this clonotype: The junction differs from germline at one of its ends, possibly a read error. V and J are TRBV12-3 or TRBV12-4 and TRBJ2-3; a weak D match, TRBD1 (5 bases). This CDR3 contains 15 residues. CDR3 sequence reads: CASSQITGKTDTQYF. DNA for the CDR3: TGTGCCAGCAGTCAGATCACAGGCAAGACAGATACGCAATATTTT.

There are a few counts of this clonotype. The chain recombines TRBV4-2 with TRBJ2-4; 10 bases agree with TRBD2. Germline assignment: CDR1 LGHNA and CDR2 YNFKEQ. CDR3 length equals 16 residues. V gave up 3 bases and J gave up 6 bases; unmatched junction bases: 8. The CDR3 loop is CASSHPAGGGGNIQYF. The CDR3 coding sequence is TGTGCCAGCAGCCACCCAGCGGGAGGGGGGGGAAACATTCAGTACTTC.

Concerning this clonotype itself: Relative to the germline gene, one junction end is altered; a read error may explain this. The chain uses TRBV7-2 and TRBJ2-1; 7 nucleotides match TRBD2. This CDR3 contains 15 residues. Germline V gives CDR1 SGHTA, CDR2 FQGNSA. This CDR3 reads CASSFFTGGWNEQFF. The CDR3 nucleotides are TGTGCCAGTAGCTTCTTCACGGGAGGATGGAATGAGCAGTTCTTC.

As regards this clonotype: With a much larger clone just one base away, this may be a read error. The rearrangement joins TRBV7-3 to TRBJ2-1; D remains unclear. CDR3 length: 16 amino acids. Per germline, CDR1 SGHTA and CDR2 FQGTGA. CDR3 DNA sequence: TGTGCCGGCAGCCCTAACCCCAGCGTCATGGCTTATGAGCAGTTCTTC. Translating it yields CAGSPNPSVMAYEQFF.

The rearrangement links TRBV3-1 to TRBJ2-5, with D tentatively TRBD1 (6 bases). V was pared by 1 base and J by 4 bases, with 13 bases between. There are 15 residues in the CDR3. Per the germline V gene, CDR1 is LGHDT and CDR2 is YNNKEL (reference sequence). Here the CDR3 DNA reads TGTGCCAGCAGCCAAGCATCCACAGGGACAGAGACCCAGTACTTC. Translated, it gives CASSQASTGTETQYF.

The chain couples TRBV5-1 to TRBJ2-5; D not certain. The CDR3 is 16 amino acids. Germline V CDR1 and CDR2: SGHRS, YFSETQ. Trimming took off 0 bases at V and 3 bases at J, with 15 bases between the two ends. CDR3 in amino acids: CASSLVGTRVKETQYF. The CDR3 DNA reads TGCGCCAGCAGCTTGGTGGGAACCCGAGTCAAAGAGACCCAGTACTTC.

The chain joins TRBV29-1 to TRBJ2-7; no reliable D call. With 4 bases removed from V and 4 bases from J, the gap between germline ends came to 11 bases. The CDR3 spans 12 residues. The germline V gene encodes CDR1 SQVTM and CDR2 ANQGSEA. Here the CDR3 DNA reads TGCAGCGTTGCTGAGACCCCTTACGAGCAGTACTTC. This translates into CSVAETPYEQYF.

This clonotype was found a few times. One base away lies a much larger clone, so this may be a sequencing read error. The chain combines TRBV27 with TRBJ2-7, with TRBD1 identical over 7 bases. Germline lookup yields CDR1 MNHEY and CDR2 SMNVEV (reference sequence). Unmatched junction bases numbered 8, after V lost 5 bases and J lost 4 bases. The CDR3 runs to 14 residues. The CDR3 DNA sequence: TGTGCCAGCAGTGCTGACAGGGCACAGTACGAGCAGTACTTC. Translating gives CASSADRAQYEQYF.

This clonotype was detected a few times. V gene TRBV28 combines with J gene TRBJ2-1; 9 bases agree with TRBD2. Germline V CDR1 and CDR2: MDHEN, SYDVKM. The CDR3 has 15 amino acids. V lost 3 bases and J lost 8; bases outside the gene matches: 8. The CDR3 sequence: CASSFPAGGFYEQFF. CDR3 nucleotide sequence: TGTGCCAGCAGTTTTCCTGCGGGAGGGTTCTATGAGCAGTTCTTC.

The chain uses TRBV5-1 and TRBJ2-7; 7 nucleotides align to TRBD2. V lost 4 bases and J lost 5; bases outside the gene matches: 12. The CDR3 length is 15 residues. The germline gives CDR1 SGHRS, CDR2 YFSETQ. CDR3 coding DNA: TGCGCCAGCAGCAGGAGTGCGGGAGCATCTGACGAGCAGTACTTC. Translation gives CASSRSAGASDEQYF.

V usage is TRBV28 and J usage is TRBJ1-5, with D perhaps TRBD1 (5 bases). Germline V gives CDR1 MDHEN, CDR2 SYDVKM. V lost 0 bases and J lost 7, with 10 bases in between. CDR3 size: 14 residues. DNA for the CDR3: TGTGCCAGCAGTTTATGGCAGGGCGGCCAGCCCCAGCATTTT. Its translation is CASSLWQGGQPQHF.

This clonotype turned up a few times. The chain joins TRBV29-1 to TRBJ1-2; TRBD1 might be the D (6 bases). CDR1 and CDR2 from the germline V gene are SQVTM and ANQGSEA. The CDR3 runs to 13 residues. V was clipped by 7 bases and J by 4 bases, with 16 bases between them. The CDR3 reads CSGGGPESYGYTF. In DNA, the CDR3 is TGCAGCGGAGGGGGGCCCGAGAGCTATGGCTACACCTTC.

This clonotype was seen only once. The chain carries TRBV30 and TRBJ2-7, with a weak D call TRBD2 (6 bases). Germline lookup yields CDR1 GTSNPN and CDR2 SVGIG (reference sequence). Trimming cost V 4 bases and J 7 bases, with 14 bases left between them. This CDR3 is 12 amino acids long. CDR3 protein: CAWTGTAVEQYF. The CDR3 nucleotides read TGTGCCTGGACCGGGACTGCGGTAGAGCAGTACTTC.

The gene calls are TRBV6-1 and TRBJ2-3; D gene unclear. CDR1 and CDR2 from the germline V gene are MNHNS and SASEGT. V lost 2 bases and J 4 bases, leaving 7 bases between the germline ends. This CDR3 has 13 amino acids. CDR3 sequence: CASSEMWADTQYF. CDR3 nucleotide sequence: TGTGCCAGCAGTGAAATGTGGGCAGATACGCAGTATTTT.